This TCR beta chain derives from a study of CXCR3-negative and CXCR3-positive naive CD8 T cells. Study conclusions and caveats: Naive cells, whether CXCR3-negative or CXCR3-positive, had similar TRBV-TRBJ usage, while memory cells differed.

Remarks on this clonotype: Antigen unknown.

Preparation of TRB cDNA libraries relied on 5' RACE carrying UMI labels. One entry per CDR3 protein, without DNA, is what TCRdb gives after re-calling the 5' RACE reads. This sample's table has some 38,000 distinct CDR3 sequences. The CDR3 covers 15 residues. Germline CDR1 and CDR2: DFQATT and SNEGSKA (reference sequence). This sequence was found in a human donor in good health. Some clones in this sample may be carry-over from other donors' samples. The V gene is TRBV20-1, the J gene TRBJ2-5; TCRdb selects TRBD1, and the lack of DNA leaves this call unchecked. The sequenced sample consisted of memory CD8+ T cells from blood. CDR3 sequence: CSARIKGGAQETQYF.